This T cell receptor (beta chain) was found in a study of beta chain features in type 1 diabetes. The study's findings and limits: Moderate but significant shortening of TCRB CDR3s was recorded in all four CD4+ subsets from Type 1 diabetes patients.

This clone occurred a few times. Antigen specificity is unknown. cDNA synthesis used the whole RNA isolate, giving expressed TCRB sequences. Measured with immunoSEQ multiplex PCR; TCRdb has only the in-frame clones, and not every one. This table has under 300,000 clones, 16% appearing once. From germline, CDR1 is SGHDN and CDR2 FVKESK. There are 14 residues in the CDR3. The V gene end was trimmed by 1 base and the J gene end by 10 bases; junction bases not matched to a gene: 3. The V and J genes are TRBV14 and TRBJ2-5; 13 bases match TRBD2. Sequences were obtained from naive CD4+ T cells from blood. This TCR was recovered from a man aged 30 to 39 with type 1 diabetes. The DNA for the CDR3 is TGTGCCAGCAGCCAAGGGACTAGCGGGAGCGGCCAGTACTTC. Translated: CASSQGTSGSGQYF. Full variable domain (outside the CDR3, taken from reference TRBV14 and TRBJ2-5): EAGVTQFPSHSVIEKGQTVTLRCDPISGHDNLYWYRRVMGKEIKFLLHFVKESKQDESGMPNNRFLAERTGGTYSTLKVQPAELEDSGVYFCASSQGTSGSGQYFGPGTRLLVL.